Given below is one TCR beta chain in context. This sample is drawn from a study of cytomegalovirus exposure and HLA in healthy donors. The PCR made use of 60 Vbeta and 13 Jbeta primers. Authors' processing steps: Roughly 11 million of the 60 million to 80 million unique TCR beta chains counted in a later analysis were shared. Method: immunoSEQ multiplex PCR; TCRdb's copy keeps in-frame clones and lacks some. D and trimming come from the DNA, and the V and J calls and clone size come from that table. The profile covers approximately 92,000 clones, with approximately 70% appearing a single time and more than 7% taken by the ten largest. The CDR3 length is 15 residues. V gave up 3 bases and J gave up 3 bases; unmatched junction bases: 6. Germline values: CDR1 SGHNT, CDR2 YENEEA. Donors sampled were nominally healthy, though unrecorded immune exposures were likely.

V usage is TRBV11-3 and J usage is TRBJ2-3; TRBD2 matches at 7 bases. This sequence was found in a man in his sixties in good health and CMV-seronegative. Specimen: PBMCs. The CDR3 sequence: CASSFGLGETDTQYF. In DNA form, the CDR3 reads TGTGCCAGCAGCTTCGGACTAGGAGAAACAGATACGCAGTATTTT.